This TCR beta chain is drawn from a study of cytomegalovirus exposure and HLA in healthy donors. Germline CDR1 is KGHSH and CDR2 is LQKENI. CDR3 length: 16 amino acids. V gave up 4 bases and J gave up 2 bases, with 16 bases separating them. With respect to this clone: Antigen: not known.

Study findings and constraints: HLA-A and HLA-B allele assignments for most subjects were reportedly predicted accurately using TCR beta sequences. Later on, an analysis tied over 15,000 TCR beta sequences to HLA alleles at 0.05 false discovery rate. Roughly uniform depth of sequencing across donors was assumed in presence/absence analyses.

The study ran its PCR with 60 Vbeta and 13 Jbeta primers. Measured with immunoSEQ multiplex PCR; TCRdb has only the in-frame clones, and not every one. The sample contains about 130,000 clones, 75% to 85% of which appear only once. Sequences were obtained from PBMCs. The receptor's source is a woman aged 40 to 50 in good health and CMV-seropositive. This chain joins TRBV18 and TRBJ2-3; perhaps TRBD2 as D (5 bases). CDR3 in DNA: TGTGCCAGCTCACTTAACGCACTAGGACCCACAGATACGCAGTATTTT. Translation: CASSLNALGPTDTQYF.